This TCR beta chain appears in the sequencing data of a study of T cells in Graves' hyperthyroidism and ophthalmopathy. The CDR3 spans 14 residues. Trimming removed 0 bases from V and 9 bases from J, with 12 bases in between. Germline-derived CDR1 and CDR2 are LGHNA and YSLEER. Amplification yielded TCR beta CDR3 regions, with RNA transcripts as the source. An initial round of RT-PCR targeting the TCR CDR3 relied on the HTBI primer set. One entry per CDR3 protein results from TCRdb running MiXCR on the multiplex PCR reads. This sample carries a few hundred thousand distinct CDR3 sequences, 20% to 25% of them seen once, and the ten largest clones take about 49%. It was uncontrolled infection, other autoimmune disease, pregnancy or lactation that excluded patients.

The chain uses TRBV4-3 and TRBJ1-3; D is unresolved. The receptor was derived from a woman between 65 and 79 years old with Graves' ophthalmopathy. Sequenced input: blood. This CDR3 is CASSQERWSGTIYF. The CDR3 DNA is TGCGCCAGCAGCCAAGAAAGGTGGAGTGGCACCATATATTTT.